Shown below are 14 T cell receptor beta chains from a single sample sequenced in a study of blood T cell repertoires in COVID-19. Generated by immunoSEQ multiplex PCR, the TCRdb table keeps only in-frame clones and is missing some. The sample consists of about 140,000 clones, approximately 89% of them appearing once. The sample was peripheral blood. The receptors derive from a man aged 55 to 70 with active or convalescent COVID-19.

The chain combines TRBV7-8 with TRBJ2-5; 9 bases agree with TRBD2. The germline V gene has CDR1 SGHVS and CDR2 FQNEAQ. V dropped 5 bases and J dropped 4; count of bases not matched to a gene: 5. This CDR3 is built from 14 residues. CDR3 region: CASSPGTSSETQYF. CDR3 coding DNA: TGTGCCAGCAGCCCCGGGACTAGCTCAGAGACCCAGTACTTC. Complete variable domain (other parts from reference TRBV7-8 and TRBJ2-5): GAGVSQSPRYKVAKRGQDVALRCDPISGHVSLFWYQQALGQGPEFLTYFQNEAQLDKSGLPSDRFFAERPEGSVSTLKIQRTQQEDSAVYLCASSPGTSSETQYFGPGTRLLVL.

Here the CDR3 reads CASSPTASGSYEQYF. For the CDR3, the DNA is TGTGCCAGCTCACCAACGGCTAGCGGGAGCTACGAGCAGTACTTC. The chain links TRBV18 to TRBJ2-7; 10 nucleotides agree with TRBD2. CDR1 and CDR2 from the germline V gene are KGHSH and LQKENI. Germline trimming cut 2 bases from V and 3 bases from J; bases unmatched to any gene: 4. CDR3 size: 15 residues.

The chain employs TRBV14 and TRBJ1-1; a weak D match, TRBD1 (6 bases). The germline gives CDR1 SGHDN, CDR2 FVKESK. Trimming took off 0 bases at V and 4 bases at J, with 12 bases between the two ends. CDR3 size: 15 residues. The CDR3 nucleotides are TGTGCCAGCAGCCAAGATCGGGGGGGCGGCACTGAAGCTTTCTTT. Translation gives CASSQDRGGGTEAFF.

V is TRBV5-1 and J is TRBJ1-2, with 10 positions matching TRBD1. Germline V CDR1 and CDR2: SGHRS, YFSETQ. This CDR3 is 14 amino acids long. The ends lost 0 bases at V and 8 bases at J; junction bases unmatched: 4. DNA for the CDR3: TGCGCCAGCAGCTTGGGAGGGACAGGGGACGGCTACACCTTC. This sequence encodes CASSLGGTGDGYTF.

The chain links TRBV20-1 to TRBJ2-5; 10 nucleotides match TRBD1. The CDR3 consists of 15 residues. Per germline, CDR1 DFQATT and CDR2 SNEGSKA (reference sequence). V lost 3 bases to trimming and J lost 4 bases; unmatched junction nucleotides: 8. As DNA, the CDR3 is TGCAGTGCTAGTCCGGGACAGGGGCGTGCAGAGACCCAGTACTTC. As protein: CSASPGQGRAETQYF.

The V and J genes are TRBV11-2 and TRBJ2-5; 8 bases are a match to TRBD2. Germline loops: CDR1 SGHAT, CDR2 FQNNGV. V shed 1 base and J 4 bases; nucleotides not matched to a gene: 8. The CDR3 consists of 16 residues. In DNA, the CDR3 is TGTGCCAGCAGCTTAGGGGGCGGGAGGAGAGGAGAGACCCAGTACTTC. Translating it yields CASSLGGGRRGETQYF.

The genes are TRBV9 and TRBJ2-2, with 7 bases matching TRBD2. Germline V lookup: CDR1 SGDLS, CDR2 YYNGEE. CDR3 length equals 16 residues. J was trimmed by 0 bases and V by 5 bases; bases with no gene match: 7. The CDR3 DNA reads TGTGCCAGCAGTCTAAGCGGGAATCCGAACACCGGGGAGCTGTTTTTT. Translation: CASSLSGNPNTGELFF.

This chain links TRBV6-5 with TRBJ2-3; 8 nucleotides match TRBD1. The V gene end was trimmed by 4 bases and the J gene end by 0 bases; junction bases not matched to a gene: 0. Germline CDR1 and CDR2: MNHEY and SVGAGI. CDR3 length equals 14 residues. The CDR3 DNA reads TGTGCCAGCAGTTGGACAGGGAGCACAGATACGCAGTATTTT. It is translated as CASSWTGSTDTQYF.

The rearrangement links TRBV5-1 to TRBJ1-1; tentative D call: TRBD1 (5 bases). V was shortened by 2 bases and J by 0 bases, with 14 bases between the two germline ends. Germline CDR1 reads SGHRS; CDR2 reads YFSETQ. The CDR3 has 16 amino acids. The CDR3 coding sequence is TGCGCCAGCAGCTTCGAAACAGGCAGCCTGAACACTGAAGCTTTCTTT. It encodes CASSFETGSLNTEAFF.

The V gene is TRBV27, the J gene TRBJ1-2; D is uncertain. The CDR3 runs to 11 residues. With 4 bases removed from V and 2 bases from J, the gap between germline ends came to 2 bases. Germline CDR1 and CDR2: MNHEY and SMNVEV (reference sequence). The CDR3, as DNA: TGTGCCAGCAGTTCGAACTATGGCTACACCTTC. Encoded protein: CASSSNYGYTF.

The chain is built from TRBV7-9 and TRBJ2-7; no clear D. The germline CDR1 and CDR2 sequences are SEHNR and FQNEAQ (reference sequence). Trimming pared 2 bases from V and 5 bases from J, leaving 10 bases between. This CDR3 comprises 13 residues. Here the CDR3 reads CASSLNPSNEQYF. For the CDR3, the DNA is TGTGCCAGCAGCTTAAACCCTTCTAACGAGCAGTACTTC.

This clone came up a few times. J is TRBJ1-6 and V is TRBV5-1; D is undetermined. CDR3 length: 14 amino acids. V lost 9 bases, J lost 10 bases, and 20 bases lay in between. Germline CDR1 SGHRS, CDR2 YFSETQ. Written as DNA, the CDR3 is TGCGCCACCTCCTTGTCGTCCCCAGAATCACCCCTCCACTTT. Its translation is CATSLSSPESPLHF.

V and J are TRBV2 and TRBJ2-2; maybe TRBD2 (5 bases). The V and J ends lost 5 bases and 7 bases respectively, with 14 bases between them. Looked up from germline, CDR1 is SNHLY and CDR2 is FYNNEI. This CDR3 is 14 amino acids long. CDR3 protein: CASSIPGVGGELFF. CDR3 nucleotide sequence: TGTGCCAGCAGTATTCCCGGGGTTGGCGGGGAGCTGTTTTTT.

The rearrangement links TRBV9 to TRBJ1-2; D gene unclear. The V gene's germline CDR1 is SGDLS and CDR2 YYNGEE. This CDR3 is built from 14 residues. V gave up 4 bases and J gave up 3 bases, with 13 bases separating them. In nucleotides, the CDR3 is TGTGCCAGCAGCATAGGACCGGCGGACTATGGCTACACCTTC. This codes for CASSIGPADYGYTF.